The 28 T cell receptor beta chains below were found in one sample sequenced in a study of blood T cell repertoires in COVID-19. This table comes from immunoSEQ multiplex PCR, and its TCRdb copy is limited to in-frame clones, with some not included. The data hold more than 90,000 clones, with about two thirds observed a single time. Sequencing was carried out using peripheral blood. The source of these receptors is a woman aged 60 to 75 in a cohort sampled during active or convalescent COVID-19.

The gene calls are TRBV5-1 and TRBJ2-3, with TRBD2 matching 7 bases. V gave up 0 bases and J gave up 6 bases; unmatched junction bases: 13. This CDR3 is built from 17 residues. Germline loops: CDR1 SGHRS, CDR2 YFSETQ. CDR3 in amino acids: CASSLAGEEWGGDTQYF. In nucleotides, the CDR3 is TGCGCCAGCAGCTTGGCCGGGGAAGAATGGGGAGGGGATACGCAGTATTTT.

CDR3 loop: CASSLAGGGPDTQYF. CDR3 sequence (DNA): TGTGCCAGCAGCTTAGCCGGGGGAGGGCCGGATACGCAGTATTTT. The chain couples TRBV11-2 to TRBJ2-3, with TRBD2 matching over 7 bases. The J segment lost 6 bases and the V segment lost 1 base, leaving 7 bases of the junction unmatched. Germline-derived CDR1 and CDR2 are SGHAT and FQNNGV. The CDR3 covers 15 residues.

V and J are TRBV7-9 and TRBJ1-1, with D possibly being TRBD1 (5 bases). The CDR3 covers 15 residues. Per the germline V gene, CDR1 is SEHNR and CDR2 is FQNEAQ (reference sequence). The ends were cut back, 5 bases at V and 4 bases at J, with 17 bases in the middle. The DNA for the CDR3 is TGTGCCAGCAGCGTACTGGCGGGGCGTCTCACTGAAGCTTTCTTT. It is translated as CASSVLAGRLTEAFF.

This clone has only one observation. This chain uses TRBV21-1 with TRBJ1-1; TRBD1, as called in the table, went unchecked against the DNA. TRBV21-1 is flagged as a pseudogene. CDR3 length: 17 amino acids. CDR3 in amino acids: CASSKGQGRGMNTEAFF. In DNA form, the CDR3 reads TGTGCCAGCAGCAAAGGGCAGGGAAGGGGGATGAACACTGAAGCTTTCTTT.

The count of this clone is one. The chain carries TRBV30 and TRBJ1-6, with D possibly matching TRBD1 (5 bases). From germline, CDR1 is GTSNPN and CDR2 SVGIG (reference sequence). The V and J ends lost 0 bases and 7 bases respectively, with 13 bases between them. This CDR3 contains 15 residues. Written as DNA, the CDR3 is TGTGCCTGGAGTGTCCTAGGGGAGGGGAATTCACCCCTCCACTTT. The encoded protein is CAWSVLGEGNSPLHF.

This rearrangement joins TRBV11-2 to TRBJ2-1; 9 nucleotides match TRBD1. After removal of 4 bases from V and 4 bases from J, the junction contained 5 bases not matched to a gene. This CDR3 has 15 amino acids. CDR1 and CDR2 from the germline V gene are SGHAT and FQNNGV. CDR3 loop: CASSSGQGPYNEQFF. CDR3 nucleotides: TGTGCCAGCAGCTCGGGACAGGGTCCATACAATGAGCAGTTCTTC. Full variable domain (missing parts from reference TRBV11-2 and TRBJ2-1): EAGVAQSPRYKIIEKRQSVAFWCNPISGHATLYWYQQILGQGPKLLIQFQNNGVVDDSQLPKDRFSAERLKGVDSTLKIQPAKLEDSAVYLCASSSGQGPYNEQFFGPGTRLTVL.

CDR3 sequence: CASSFDRATDTQYF. The CDR3 bases are TGCGCCAGCAGCTTTGACAGGGCCACAGATACGCAGTATTTT. V gene TRBV5-1 combines with J gene TRBJ2-3, with TRBD1 identical over 7 bases. Germline V CDR1 and CDR2: SGHRS, YFSETQ. Trimming cost V 2 bases and J 2 bases; bases outside gene matches: 2. CDR3 size: 14 residues.

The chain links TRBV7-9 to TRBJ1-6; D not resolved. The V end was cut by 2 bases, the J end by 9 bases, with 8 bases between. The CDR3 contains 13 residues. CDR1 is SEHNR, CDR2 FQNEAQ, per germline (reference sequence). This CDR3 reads CASSLTWFSPLHF. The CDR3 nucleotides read TGTGCCAGCAGCTTAACTTGGTTTTCACCCCTCCACTTT.

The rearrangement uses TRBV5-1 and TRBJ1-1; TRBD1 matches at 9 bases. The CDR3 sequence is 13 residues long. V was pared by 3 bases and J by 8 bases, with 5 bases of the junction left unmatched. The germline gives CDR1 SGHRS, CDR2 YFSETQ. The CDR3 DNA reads TGCGCCAGCAGCTCCTCGGACAGGGGAGAAGCTTTCTTT. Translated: CASSSSDRGEAFF.

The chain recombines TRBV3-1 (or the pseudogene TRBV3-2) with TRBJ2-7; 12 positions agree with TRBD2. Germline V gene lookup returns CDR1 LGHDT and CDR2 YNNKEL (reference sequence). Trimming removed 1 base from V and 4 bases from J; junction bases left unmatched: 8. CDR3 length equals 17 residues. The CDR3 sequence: CASSQVLAGGPFYEQYF. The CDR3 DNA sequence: TGTGCCAGCAGCCAAGTTCTAGCGGGGGGGCCTTTTTACGAGCAGTACTTC.

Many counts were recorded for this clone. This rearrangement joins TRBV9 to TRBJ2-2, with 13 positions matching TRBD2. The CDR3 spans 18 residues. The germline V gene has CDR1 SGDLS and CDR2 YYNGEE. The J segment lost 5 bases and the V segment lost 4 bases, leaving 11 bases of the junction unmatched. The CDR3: CASSTRLAGGPRTGELFF. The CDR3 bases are TGTGCCAGCAGCACACGACTAGCGGGGGGCCCCAGGACCGGGGAGCTGTTTTTT.

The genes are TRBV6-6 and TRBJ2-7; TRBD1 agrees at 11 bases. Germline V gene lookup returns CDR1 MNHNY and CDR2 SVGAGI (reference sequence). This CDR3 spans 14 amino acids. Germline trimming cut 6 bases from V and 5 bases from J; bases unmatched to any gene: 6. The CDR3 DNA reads TGTGCCAGCAGCAGGACAGGGGGCTACCACGAGCAGTACTTC. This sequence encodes CASSRTGGYHEQYF.

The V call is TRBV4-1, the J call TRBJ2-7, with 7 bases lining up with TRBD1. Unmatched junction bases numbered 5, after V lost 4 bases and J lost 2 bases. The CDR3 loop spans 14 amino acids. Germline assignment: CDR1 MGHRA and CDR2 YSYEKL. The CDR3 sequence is CASSLDRVTYEQYF. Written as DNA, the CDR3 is TGCGCCAGCAGCCTAGACAGGGTTACCTACGAGCAGTACTTC.

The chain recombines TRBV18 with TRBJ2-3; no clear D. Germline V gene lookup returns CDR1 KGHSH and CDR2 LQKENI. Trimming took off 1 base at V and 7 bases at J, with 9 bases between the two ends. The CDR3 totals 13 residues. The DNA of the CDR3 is TGTGCCAGCTCACCACTTCTGCTAAATACGCAGTATTTT. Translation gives CASSPLLLNTQYF.

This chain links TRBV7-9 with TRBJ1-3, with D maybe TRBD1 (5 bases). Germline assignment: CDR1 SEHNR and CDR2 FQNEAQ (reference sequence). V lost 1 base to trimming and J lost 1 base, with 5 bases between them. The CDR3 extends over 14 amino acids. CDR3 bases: TGTGCCAGCAGCTTAGGGACATCTGGAAACACCATATATTTT. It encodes CASSLGTSGNTIYF.

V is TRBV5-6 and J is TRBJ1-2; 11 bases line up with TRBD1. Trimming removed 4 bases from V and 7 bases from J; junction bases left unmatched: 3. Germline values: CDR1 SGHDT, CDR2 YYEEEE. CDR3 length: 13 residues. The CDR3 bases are TGTGCCAGCAGCCTGGACAGGGGGCTTGGCTACACCTTC. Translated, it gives CASSLDRGLGYTF.

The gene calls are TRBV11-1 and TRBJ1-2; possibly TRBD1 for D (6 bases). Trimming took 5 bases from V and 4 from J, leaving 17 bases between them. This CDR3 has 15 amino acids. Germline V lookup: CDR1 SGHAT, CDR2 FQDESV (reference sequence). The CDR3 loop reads CASSPITGNSYGYTF. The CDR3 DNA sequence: TGTGCCAGCAGCCCAATTACAGGGAACAGCTATGGCTACACCTTC.

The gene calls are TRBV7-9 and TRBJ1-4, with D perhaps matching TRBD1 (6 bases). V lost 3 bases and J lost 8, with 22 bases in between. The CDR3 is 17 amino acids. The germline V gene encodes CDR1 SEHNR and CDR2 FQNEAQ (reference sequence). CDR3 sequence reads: CASSFKGVTGVEEKLFF. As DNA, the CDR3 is TGTGCCAGCAGCTTTAAGGGGGTCACCGGGGTGGAAGAAAAACTGTTTTTT.

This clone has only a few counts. CDR3 nucleotide sequence: TGTGCCTGGAGTAGGAGGGACTCTGGAAACACCATATATTTT. Protein product: CAWSRRDSGNTIYF. The gene calls are TRBV30 and TRBJ1-3, with D unclear. The CDR3 totals 14 residues. V lost 2 bases and J lost 0, with 8 bases in between. Germline CDR1 and CDR2: GTSNPN and SVGIG (reference sequence).

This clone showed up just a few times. The CDR3, as DNA: TGTGCCAGCAGTTCCCGGACAGAGCCCACAGGCTACACCTTC. This gives the protein CASSSRTEPTGYTF. This chain connects TRBV27 to TRBJ1-2, with D possibly being TRBD1 (6 bases). This CDR3 has 14 residues. Germline-derived CDR1 and CDR2 are MNHEY and SMNVEV (reference sequence). V lost 4 bases to trimming and J lost 8 bases, with 17 bases between them.

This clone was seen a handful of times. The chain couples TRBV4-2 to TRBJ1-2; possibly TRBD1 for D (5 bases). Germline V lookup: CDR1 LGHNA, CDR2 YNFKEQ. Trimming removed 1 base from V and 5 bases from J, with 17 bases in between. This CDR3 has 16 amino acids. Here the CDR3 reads CASSQGTGGTGYGYTF. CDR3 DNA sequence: TGTGCCAGCAGCCAAGGGACGGGAGGGACCGGATATGGCTACACCTTC.

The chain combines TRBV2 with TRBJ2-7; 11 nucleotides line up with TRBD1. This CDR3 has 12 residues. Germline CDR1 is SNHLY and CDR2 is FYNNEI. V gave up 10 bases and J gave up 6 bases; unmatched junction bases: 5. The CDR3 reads CATGQGASEQYF. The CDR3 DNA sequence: TGTGCCACCGGACAGGGGGCGAGCGAGCAGTACTTC. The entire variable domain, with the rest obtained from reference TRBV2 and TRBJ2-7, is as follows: EPEVTQTPSHQVTQMGQEVILRCVPISNHLYFYWYRQILGQKVEFLVSFYNNEISEKSEIFDDQFSVERPDGSNFTLKIRSTKLEDSAMYFCATGQGASEQYFGPGTRLTVT.

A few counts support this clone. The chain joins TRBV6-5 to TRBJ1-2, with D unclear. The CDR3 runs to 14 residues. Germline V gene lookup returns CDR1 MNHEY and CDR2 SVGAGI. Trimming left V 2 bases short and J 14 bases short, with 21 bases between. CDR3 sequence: CASSYADPSGLQTF. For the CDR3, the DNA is TGTGCCAGCAGTTACGCCGACCCCTCCGGCCTACAGACCTTC.

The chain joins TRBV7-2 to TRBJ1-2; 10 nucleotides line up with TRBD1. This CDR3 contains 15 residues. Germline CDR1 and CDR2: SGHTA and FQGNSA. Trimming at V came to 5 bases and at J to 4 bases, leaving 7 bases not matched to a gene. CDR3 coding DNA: TGTGCCAGCAGCCTCAGGACAGGGGGGTCCTATGGCTACACCTTC. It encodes CASSLRTGGSYGYTF.

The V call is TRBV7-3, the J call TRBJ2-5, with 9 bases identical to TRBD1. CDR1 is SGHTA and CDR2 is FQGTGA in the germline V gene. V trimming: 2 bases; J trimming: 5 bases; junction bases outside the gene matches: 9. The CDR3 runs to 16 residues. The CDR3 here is CASSLGTGGPLETQYF. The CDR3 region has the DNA TGTGCCAGCAGCTTAGGTACAGGGGGCCCTCTGGAGACCCAGTACTTC.

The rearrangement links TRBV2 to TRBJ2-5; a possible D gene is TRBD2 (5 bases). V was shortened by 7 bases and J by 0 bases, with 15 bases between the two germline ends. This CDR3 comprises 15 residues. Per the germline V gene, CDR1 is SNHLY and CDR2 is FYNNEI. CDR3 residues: CASTHEEAHQETQYF. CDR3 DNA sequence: TGTGCCAGCACCCACGAGGAGGCACACCAAGAGACCCAGTACTTC.

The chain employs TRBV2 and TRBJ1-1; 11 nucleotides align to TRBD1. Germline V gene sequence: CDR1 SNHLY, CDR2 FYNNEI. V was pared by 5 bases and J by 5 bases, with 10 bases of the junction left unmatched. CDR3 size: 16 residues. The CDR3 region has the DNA TGTGCCAGCAGTCTTACCGGGACAGGGGGATGGACTGAAGCTTTCTTT. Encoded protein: CASSLTGTGGWTEAFF.

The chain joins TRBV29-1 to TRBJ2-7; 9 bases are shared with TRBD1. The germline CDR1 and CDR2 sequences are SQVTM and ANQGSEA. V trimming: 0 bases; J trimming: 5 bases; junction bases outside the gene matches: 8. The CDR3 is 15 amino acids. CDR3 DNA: TGCAGCGTTGAAGATCCGGGACAGGGTCCGAACGAGCAGTACTTC. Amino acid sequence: CSVEDPGQGPNEQYF.